This TCR beta chain was identified during a study of T cells in Graves' hyperthyroidism and ophthalmopathy. CDR1 and CDR2 from the germline V gene are DFQATT and SNEGSKA (reference sequence). This CDR3 has 12 residues. The V end was cut by 0 bases, the J end by 6 bases, with 8 bases between. This clonotype was counted ten times or more. Its target is unknown. Amplification yielded TCR beta CDR3 regions, with RNA transcripts as the source. HTBI primers drove first-round RT-PCR of the TCR CDR3. Via MiXCR, TCRdb re-called the multiplex PCR reads, giving one row per CDR3 protein. Of 700,000 or so distinct CDR3 sequences in the sample, 14% were seen once. Study-level results: Through a model of 13 V-J features, ophthalmopathy was separated from stable hyperthyroidism.

This receptor was identified in a woman aged 50 to 60 with Graves' ophthalmopathy. The chain joins TRBV20-1 to TRBJ1-1; D unclear. Sequenced input: blood. The CDR3 bases are TGCAGTGCTAGAGAGCGTTCCCCTGAAGCTTTCTTT. Translation: CSARERSPEAFF.